The TCR beta chain under discussion was sequenced for a study of T cell responses to AZD1222 COVID-19 vaccine. This CDR3 region has 15 residues. Trimming shortened V by 0 bases and J by 2 bases, and 8 bases separated the two germline ends. CDR1 and CDR2 from the germline V gene are MGHRA and YSYEKL. In the case of this clone: Its matching antigen is unknown.

Profiling relied on immunoSEQ multiplex PCR, and the TCRdb table lists in-frame clones only, not all of them. The sample holds 150,000 or so clones, under 95% seen once. Overall study findings and caveats: CD4 TCRs covered the whole spike, strongest at regions 160-218 and 743-854. Baseline seropositivity characterized only a handful of AZD1222 recipients. The repertoires were collected only after the peak T cell response. As reported, nearly half of all spike-specific TCRs target variant regions that are unmutated.

This TCR was recovered from an adult who received the AZD1222 COVID-19 vaccine. The gene calls are TRBV4-1 and TRBJ2-1; D gene uncertain. Source: peripheral blood, taken 28 days after the second AZD1222 dose. The CDR3 nucleotides are TGCGCCAGCAGCCAAGAACAAAGCACCTACAATGAGCAGTTCTTC. Translated: CASSQEQSTYNEQFF.